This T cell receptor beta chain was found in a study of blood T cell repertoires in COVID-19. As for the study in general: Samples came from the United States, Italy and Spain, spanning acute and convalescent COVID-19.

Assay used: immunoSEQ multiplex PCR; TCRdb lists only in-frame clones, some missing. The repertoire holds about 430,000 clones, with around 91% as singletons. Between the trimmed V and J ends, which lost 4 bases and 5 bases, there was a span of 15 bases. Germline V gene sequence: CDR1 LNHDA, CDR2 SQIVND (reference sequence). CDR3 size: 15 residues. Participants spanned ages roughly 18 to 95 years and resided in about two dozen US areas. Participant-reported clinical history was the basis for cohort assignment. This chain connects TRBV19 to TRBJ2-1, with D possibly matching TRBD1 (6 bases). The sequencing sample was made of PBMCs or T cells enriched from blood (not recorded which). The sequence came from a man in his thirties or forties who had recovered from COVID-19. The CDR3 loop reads CASSTTGMGNNEQFF. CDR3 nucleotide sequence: TGTGCCAGTAGTACTACAGGGATGGGGAACAATGAGCAGTTCTTC.